One and the same sample provided the 8 T cell receptor beta chains below, sequenced in a study of blood T cell repertoires in COVID-19. Repertoires were generated with immunoSEQ multiplex PCR, while TCRdb's copy carries only in-frame clones and drops some. The sample comprises about 140,000 clones, roughly four fifths of which are singletons, and 1.5% to 2% rests with the top ten. Sequenced input: PBMCs or T cells enriched from blood (not recorded which). These receptors originate from a woman aged 18-35 years who had been exposed to COVID-19.

This chain connects TRBV10-2 to TRBJ1-1; weak D call: TRBD1 (6 bases). This CDR3 has 14 residues. V lost 6 bases and J lost 4, with 15 bases in between. Germline CDR1 is WSHSY and CDR2 is SAAADI. The CDR3 here is CASSDVGGFTEAFF. The DNA for the CDR3 is TGCGCCAGCAGCGACGTAGGGGGTTTCACTGAAGCTTTCTTT.

The chain has TRBV4-1 and TRBJ2-5; 14 bases align to TRBD2. Trimming at V came to 1 base and at J to 5 bases, leaving 6 bases not matched to a gene. The germline gives CDR1 MGHRA, CDR2 YSYEKL. This CDR3 spans 17 amino acids. The CDR3 is CASSQGGLAGVGETQYF. The CDR3 coding sequence is TGCGCCAGCAGCCAAGGGGGACTAGCGGGAGTAGGGGAGACCCAGTACTTC.

The chain recombines TRBV28 with TRBJ2-1; TRBD2 agrees at 13 bases. The ends lost 5 bases at V and 4 bases at J; junction bases unmatched: 11. The CDR3 extends over 18 amino acids. Germline CDR1 reads MDHEN; CDR2 reads SYDVKM. The CDR3 sequence: CASSRNPGLAGVYNEQFF. CDR3 sequence (DNA): TGTGCCAGCAGTCGCAACCCTGGACTAGCGGGAGTGTACAATGAGCAGTTCTTC.

This clone was seen a single time. This rearrangement joins TRBV7-9 to TRBJ1-2; 7 bases are a match to TRBD1. Germline CDR1 SEHNR, CDR2 FQNEAQ (reference sequence). The CDR3 has 14 residues. The V segment lost 4 bases and the J segment 6 bases; nucleotides outside the gene matches: 8. The CDR3 loop reads CASSSGRTGDGYTF. The CDR3, as DNA: TGTGCCAGCAGCTCCGGCCGGACAGGAGATGGCTACACCTTC.

The chain recombines TRBV4-1 with TRBJ2-7, with TRBD1 identical over 7 bases. The V gene's germline CDR1 is MGHRA and CDR2 YSYEKL. This CDR3 contains 15 residues. The junction had 5 bases not matched to a gene; V was cut back by 1 base and J by 2 bases. CDR3 residues: CASSQASTGPYEQYF. The CDR3 nucleotides read TGCGCCAGCAGCCAAGCCTCGACAGGGCCCTACGAGCAGTACTTC.

V usage is TRBV19 and J usage is TRBJ1-1; maybe TRBD1 (5 bases). Germline assignment: CDR1 LNHDA and CDR2 SQIVND (reference sequence). The length of the CDR3 is 12 residues. Trimming stripped 9 bases from V and 2 bases from J, with 10 bases between. This CDR3 reads CASGRANTEAFF. As DNA, the CDR3 is TGTGCCAGCGGCAGGGCTAACACTGAAGCTTTCTTT.

The V gene is TRBV5-6, the J gene TRBJ1-2; perhaps TRBD1 as D (6 bases). V lost 1 base to trimming and J lost 2 bases, with 15 bases between them. The CDR3 has 16 residues. Germline V CDR1 and CDR2: SGHDT, YYEEEE. The CDR3 nucleotides read TGTGCCAGCAGCTTGTTCTACGGACAGACGAACTATGGCTACACCTTC. Translation gives CASSLFYGQTNYGYTF.

This clone was observed a single time. The V call is TRBV7-2, the J call TRBJ1-1, with 11 nucleotides matching TRBD1. This CDR3 has 14 amino acids. Losses at the gene ends were 5 bases for V and 4 bases for J; bases not matched to a gene: 3. CDR1 and CDR2 (germline): SGHTA, FQGNSA. CDR3 amino acids: CASSRDRGATEAFF. CDR3 coding DNA: TGTGCCAGCAGCCGGGACAGGGGGGCCACTGAAGCTTTCTTT.